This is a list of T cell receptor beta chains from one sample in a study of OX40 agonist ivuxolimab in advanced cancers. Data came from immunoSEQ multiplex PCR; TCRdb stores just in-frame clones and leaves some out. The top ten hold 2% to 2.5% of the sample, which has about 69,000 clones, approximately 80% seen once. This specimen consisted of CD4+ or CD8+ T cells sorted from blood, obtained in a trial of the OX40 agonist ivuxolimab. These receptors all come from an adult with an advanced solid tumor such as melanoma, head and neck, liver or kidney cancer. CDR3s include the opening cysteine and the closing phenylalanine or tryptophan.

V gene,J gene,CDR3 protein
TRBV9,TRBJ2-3,CASNPLTAPVDTQYF
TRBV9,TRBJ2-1,CASRGAGGEQFF
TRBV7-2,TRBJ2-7,CASSLVGTSGTEQYF
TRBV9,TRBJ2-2,CASSVATGGPGELFF
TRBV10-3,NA,CAISDRGWHEQYF
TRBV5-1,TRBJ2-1,CASSQGTFVNEQFF
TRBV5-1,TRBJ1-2,CASSPDRGPANYGYTF
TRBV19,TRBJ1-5,CATKAGGDEPQHF
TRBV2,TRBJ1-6,CASSEQGRSLHF
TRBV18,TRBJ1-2,CASSPPLTANYGYTF
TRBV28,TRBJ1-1,CASTEGLMNTEAFF
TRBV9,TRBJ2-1,CASSVSQGGEQFF
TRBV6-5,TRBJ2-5,CASTQSPGQETQYF
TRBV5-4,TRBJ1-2,CASSLSGEGRKNYGYTF
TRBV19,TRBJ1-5,CASSTLPGAIRQPQHF
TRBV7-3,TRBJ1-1,CASSFGGNTEAFF
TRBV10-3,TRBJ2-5,CAISESGQGERETQYF
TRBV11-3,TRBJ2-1,CASSLVAGSMDEQFF
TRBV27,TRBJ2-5,CASSLSSSGSGGAGETQYF
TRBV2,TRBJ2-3,CASSGPFTDTQYF
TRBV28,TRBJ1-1,CASSLLGANTEAFF
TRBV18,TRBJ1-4,CASSPNRQASNEKLFF
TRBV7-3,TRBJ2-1,CASSSLGQNNEQFF
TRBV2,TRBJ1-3,CASSEEGSPGTIYF
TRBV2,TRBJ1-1,CASSEEFMNTEAFF
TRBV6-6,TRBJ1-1,CASSSWGGTNTEAFF
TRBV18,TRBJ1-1,CASYEGYGTEAFF
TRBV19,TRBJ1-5,CASSASQGGNQPQHF
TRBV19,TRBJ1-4,CASSMAGTGLNEKLFF
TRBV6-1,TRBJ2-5,CASSEGTYQTQYF
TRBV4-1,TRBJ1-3,CASGRGQGPGNTIYF
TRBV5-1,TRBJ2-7,CASSPPWVAGGDEQYF
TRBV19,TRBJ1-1,CASSMPQGGPNTEAFF
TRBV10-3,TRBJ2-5,CAISGRGSQETQYF
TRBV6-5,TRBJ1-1,CASSYSNLNTEAFF
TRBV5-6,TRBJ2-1,CASSLVVGSSYNEQFF
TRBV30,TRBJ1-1,CAWRGRGTEAFF
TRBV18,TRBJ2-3,CASSPTLAGGTDTQYF
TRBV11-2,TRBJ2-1,CASSLGGVGEFF
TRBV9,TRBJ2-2,CASSAGGHGELFF
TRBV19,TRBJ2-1,CASSPRGANEQFF
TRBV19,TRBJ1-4,CATAGGFNEKLFF
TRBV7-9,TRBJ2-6,CASSSAGRQGAGGANVLTF
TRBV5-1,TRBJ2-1,CASSLDGTYNEQFF
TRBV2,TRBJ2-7,CAIRASGAYEQYF
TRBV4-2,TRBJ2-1,CASSQDPTAKQFF
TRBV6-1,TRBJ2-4,CASSEGRTVANIQYF
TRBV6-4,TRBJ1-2,CASSDPRSLRQTIYGYTF
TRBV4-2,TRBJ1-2,CASSQDGDSYGYTF
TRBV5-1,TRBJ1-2,CASSLGGQGSYGYTF
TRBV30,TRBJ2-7,CAWARTGGYEQYF